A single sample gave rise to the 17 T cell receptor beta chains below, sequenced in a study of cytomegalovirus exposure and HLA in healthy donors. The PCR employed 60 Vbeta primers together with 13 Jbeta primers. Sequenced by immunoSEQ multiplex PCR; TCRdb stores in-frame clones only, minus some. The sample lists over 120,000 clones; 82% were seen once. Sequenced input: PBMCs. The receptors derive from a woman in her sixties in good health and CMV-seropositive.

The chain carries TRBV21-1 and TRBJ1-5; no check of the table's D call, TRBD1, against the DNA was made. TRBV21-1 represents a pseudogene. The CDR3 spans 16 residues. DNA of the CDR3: TGTGCCAGCAGCAAAGGGGTCGGGACAGGGGACCAGCCCCAGCATTTT. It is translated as CASSKGVGTGDQPQHF.

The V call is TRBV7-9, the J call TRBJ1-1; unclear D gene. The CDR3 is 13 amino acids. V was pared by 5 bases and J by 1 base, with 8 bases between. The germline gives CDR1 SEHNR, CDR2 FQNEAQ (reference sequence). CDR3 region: CASSAQWNTEAFF. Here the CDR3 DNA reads TGTGCCAGCAGCGCTCAGTGGAACACTGAAGCTTTCTTT. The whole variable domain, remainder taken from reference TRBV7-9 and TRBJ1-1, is DTGVSQNPRHKITKRGQNVTFRCDPISEHNRLYWYRQTLGQGPEFLTYFQNEAQLEKSRLLSDRFSAERPKGSFSTLEIQRTEQGDSAMYLCASSAQWNTEAFFGQGTRLTVV.

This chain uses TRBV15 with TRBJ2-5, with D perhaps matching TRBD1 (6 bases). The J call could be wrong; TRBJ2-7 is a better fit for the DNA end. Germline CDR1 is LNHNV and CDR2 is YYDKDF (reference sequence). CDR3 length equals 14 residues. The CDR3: CATSRPGHSYEQYF. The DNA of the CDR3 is TGTGCCACCAGCAGACCGGGACACTCCTACGAGCAGTACTTC.

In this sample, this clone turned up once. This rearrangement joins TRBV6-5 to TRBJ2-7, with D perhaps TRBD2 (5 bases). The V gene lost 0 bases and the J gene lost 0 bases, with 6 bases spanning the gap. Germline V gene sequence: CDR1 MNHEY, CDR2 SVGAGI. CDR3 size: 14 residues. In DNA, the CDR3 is TGTGCCAGCAGTTACTCGAGGGTCTCCTACGAGCAGTACTTC. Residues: CASSYSRVSYEQYF.

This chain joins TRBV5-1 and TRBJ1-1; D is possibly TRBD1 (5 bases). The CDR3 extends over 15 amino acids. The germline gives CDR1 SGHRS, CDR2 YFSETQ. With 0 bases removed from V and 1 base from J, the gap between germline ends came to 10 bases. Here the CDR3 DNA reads TGCGCCAGCAGCTTGGTAAGGGGCCAGAACACTGAAGCTTTCTTT. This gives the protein CASSLVRGQNTEAFF.

The chain's CDR3 is CASSLGGQGSYEQYF. As DNA, the CDR3 is TGTGCCAGCAGCTTAGGGGGACAGGGGTCCTACGAGCAGTACTTC. This sequence joins TRBV7-9 and TRBJ2-7; 10 nucleotides line up with TRBD1. The CDR3 is made up of 15 amino acids. V shed 1 base and J 1 base; nucleotides not matched to a gene: 1. CDR1 is SEHNR, CDR2 FQNEAQ, per germline (reference sequence).

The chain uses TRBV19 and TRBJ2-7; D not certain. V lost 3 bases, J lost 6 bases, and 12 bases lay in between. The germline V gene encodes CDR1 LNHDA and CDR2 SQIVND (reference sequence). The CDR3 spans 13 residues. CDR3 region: CASSIGAYTEQYF. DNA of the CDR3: TGTGCCAGTAGTATCGGAGCCTACACCGAGCAGTACTTC.

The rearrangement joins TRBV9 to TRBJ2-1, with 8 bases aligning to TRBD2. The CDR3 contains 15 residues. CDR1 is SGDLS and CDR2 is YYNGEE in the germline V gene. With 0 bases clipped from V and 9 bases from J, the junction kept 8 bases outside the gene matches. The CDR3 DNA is TGTGCCAGCAGCGTAGGAGTAGGGCGGGAGGTTGAGCAGTTCTTC. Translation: CASSVGVGREVEQFF.

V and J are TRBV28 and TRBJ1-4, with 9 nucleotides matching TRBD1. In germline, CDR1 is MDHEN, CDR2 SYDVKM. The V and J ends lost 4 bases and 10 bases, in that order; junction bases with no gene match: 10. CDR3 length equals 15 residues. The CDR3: CASSSPGQGQGKLFF. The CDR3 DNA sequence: TGTGCCAGCAGTTCCCCGGGACAGGGCCAGGGAAAACTGTTTTTT. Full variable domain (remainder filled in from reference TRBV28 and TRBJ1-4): DVKVTQSSRYLVKRTGEKVFLECVQDMDHENMFWYRQDPGLGLRLIYFSYDVKMKEKGDIPEGYSVSREKKERFSLILESASTNQTSMYLCASSSPGQGQGKLFFGSGTQLSVL.

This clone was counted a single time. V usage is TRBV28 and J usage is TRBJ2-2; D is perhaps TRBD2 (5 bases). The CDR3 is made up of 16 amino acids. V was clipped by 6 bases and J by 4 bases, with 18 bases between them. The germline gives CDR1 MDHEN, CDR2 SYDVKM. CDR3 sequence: CASSPLSAEPTGELFF. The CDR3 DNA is TGTGCCAGCAGCCCCCTCTCAGCGGAACCCACCGGGGAGCTGTTTTTT.

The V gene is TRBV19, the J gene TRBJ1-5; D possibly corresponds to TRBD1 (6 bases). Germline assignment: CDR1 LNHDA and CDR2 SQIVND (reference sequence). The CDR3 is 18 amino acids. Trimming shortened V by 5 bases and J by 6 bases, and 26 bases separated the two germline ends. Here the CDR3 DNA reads TGTGCCAGTAGTTCTCATTGGGGAGACAGGATAAACGGTCAGCCCCAGCATTTT. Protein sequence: CASSSHWGDRINGQPQHF. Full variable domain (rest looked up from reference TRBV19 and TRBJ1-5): DGGITQSPKYLFRKEGQNVTLSCEQNLNHDAMYWYRQDPGQGLRLIYYSQIVNDFQKGDIAEGYSVSREKKESFPLTVTSAQKNPTAFYLCASSSHWGDRINGQPQHFGDGTRLSIL.

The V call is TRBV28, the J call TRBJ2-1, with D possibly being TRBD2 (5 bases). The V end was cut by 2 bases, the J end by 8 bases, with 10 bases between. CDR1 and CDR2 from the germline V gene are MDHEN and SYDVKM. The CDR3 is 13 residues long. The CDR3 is CASSLPSQDEQFF. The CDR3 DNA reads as TGTGCCAGCAGTTTACCTAGCCAAGATGAGCAGTTCTTC.

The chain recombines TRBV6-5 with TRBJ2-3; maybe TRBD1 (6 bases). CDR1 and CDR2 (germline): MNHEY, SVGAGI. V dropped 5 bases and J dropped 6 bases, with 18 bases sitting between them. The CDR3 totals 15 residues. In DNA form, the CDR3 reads TGTGCCAGCAGTAGCCGGGACACCTATGGGGATACGCAGTATTTT. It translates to CASSSRDTYGDTQYF.

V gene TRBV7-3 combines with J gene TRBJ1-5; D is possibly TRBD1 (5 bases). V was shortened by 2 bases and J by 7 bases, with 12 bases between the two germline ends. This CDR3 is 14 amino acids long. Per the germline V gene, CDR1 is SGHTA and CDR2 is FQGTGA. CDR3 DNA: TGTGCCAGCAGCTTAGGGCAGGGTGGCCAGCCCCAGCATTTT. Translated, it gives CASSLGQGGQPQHF.

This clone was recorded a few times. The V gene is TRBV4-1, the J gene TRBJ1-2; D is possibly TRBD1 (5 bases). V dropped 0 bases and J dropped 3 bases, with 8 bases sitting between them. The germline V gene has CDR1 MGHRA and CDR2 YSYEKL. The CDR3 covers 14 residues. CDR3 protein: CASSQDRRDYGYTF. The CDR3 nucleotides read TGCGCCAGCAGCCAAGATCGCAGGGACTATGGCTACACCTTC.

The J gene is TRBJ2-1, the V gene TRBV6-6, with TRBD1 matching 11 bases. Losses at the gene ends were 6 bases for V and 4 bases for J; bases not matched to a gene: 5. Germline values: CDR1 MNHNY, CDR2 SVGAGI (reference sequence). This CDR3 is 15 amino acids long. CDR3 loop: CASRAGQGEYNEQFF. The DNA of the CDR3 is TGTGCCAGCAGAGCGGGACAGGGGGAGTACAATGAGCAGTTCTTC.

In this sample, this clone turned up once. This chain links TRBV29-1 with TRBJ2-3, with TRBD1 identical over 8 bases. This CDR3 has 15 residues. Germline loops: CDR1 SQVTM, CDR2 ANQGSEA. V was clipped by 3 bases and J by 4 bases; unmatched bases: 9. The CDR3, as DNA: TGCAGCGTTGATGGTGAGACAGGGGCTGCAGATACGCAGTATTTT. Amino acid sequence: CSVDGETGAADTQYF.